This entry features one T cell receptor beta chain sequence. The antigen remains unidentified. Germline-derived CDR1 and CDR2 are SGHRS and YFSETQ. V was clipped by 2 bases and J by 3 bases, with 10 bases between them. The CDR3 totals 14 residues. Primed by a sample-barcoded 5' primer and a J-beta primer mix, a second PCR proceeded for 7 to 11 cycles. TCRdb reprocessed the 5' RACE reads with MiXCR, giving one entry per CDR3 protein. Of around 970,000 distinct CDR3 sequences in the sample, roughly 51% are singletons; the top ten hold around a fifth. This sample was included in a study of blood T cells in healthy people across ages. Regarding the study as a whole: The long-lived group displayed more naive CD4+ cells, plus higher diversity, than the aged donors did.

Isolation yielded PBMCs, at least 6 million per sample, in every case. The chain has TRBV5-1 and TRBJ2-3; D remains ambiguous. The source is a woman between 55 and 75 years old in good health. The sequencing input was blood. CDR3 in DNA: TGCGCCAGCAGCTTAGCGTTCATTACAGATACGCAGTATTTT. It encodes CASSLAFITDTQYF.